This is a list of T cell receptor beta chains from one sample in a study of blood T cell repertoires in COVID-19. Method: immunoSEQ multiplex PCR; TCRdb's copy keeps in-frame clones and lacks some. The sample includes 90,000 to 120,000 clones, about three quarters of them seen just once. Sequencing was carried out using peripheral blood. The receptors derive from a man older than 75 with acute or convalescent COVID-19. Both conserved end residues are part of each CDR3. D genes are given only for firm matches. Clone size is stated in some rows and not others, as once, few, many or a class when expanded.

j_call cdr3_length d_call v_call clone_size cdr3_nt cdr3_aa
TRBJ2-3 14 TRBD1 TRBV28 . TGTGCCAGCAGTTTTACAGGGGATCCAGATACGCAGTATTTT CASSFTGDPDTQYF
TRBJ1-5 12 . TRBV7-2 . TGTGCCAGCAGCTTCTCTAATCAGCCCCAGCATTTT CASSFSNQPQHF
TRBJ2-1 15 TRBD2 TRBV2 . TGTGCCAGCAGCCTACTAGCGGGAGGCTACAATGAGCAGTTCTTC CASSLLAGGYNEQFF
TRBJ1-6 16 . TRBV9 once TGTGCCAGCAGCGTAGGTGGACTCCAGTATAATTCACCCCTCCACTTT CASSVGGLQYNSPLHF
TRBJ1-1 15 . TRBV19 few TGTGCCAGTAGTACTTTGTTCCTCCCTCAGGCTGAAGCTTTCTTT CASSTLFLPQAEAFF
TRBJ2-7 13 . TRBV21-1 . TGTGCCAGCAAGGCGGGAGTCTCCTACGAGCAGTACTTC CASKAGVSYEQYF
TRBJ1-1 13 . TRBV6-2/TRBV6-3 . TGTGCCAGCAGTTACAGGGGTGACACTGAAGCTTTCTTT CASSYRGDTEAFF
TRBJ1-1 15 TRBD1 TRBV9 . TGTGCCAGCAGCGTAAATTCAGGGGGGAACACTGAAGCTTTCTTT CASSVNSGGNTEAFF
TRBJ2-6 16 TRBD2 TRBV30 . TGTGCCTGGAGTAGGGGAGGGAGCTCTGGGGCCAACGTCCTGACTTTC CAWSRGGSSGANVLTF
TRBJ2-7 15 . TRBV7-2 . TGTGCCAGCAGCTTAGGGGCAGGGCCGACCTACGAGCAGTACTTC CASSLGAGPTYEQYF
TRBJ2-7 14 TRBD1 TRBV5-1 . TGCGCCAGCAGCTTGGAAGGGACAGCCTACGAGCAGTACTTC CASSLEGTAYEQYF
TRBJ1-1 13 . TRBV27 . TGTGCCAGCAGTTTAGAACCAGGCACTGAAGCTTTCTTT CASSLEPGTEAFF
TRBJ2-7 13 TRBD1 TRBV9 . TGTGCCAGCAGCGTTCAGGGGGCGGGCGAGCAGTACTTC CASSVQGAGEQYF
TRBJ2-1 16 TRBD2 TRBV3-1/TRBV3-2 . TGTGCCAGCAGCCACCTTCCGGGACTAGCGGACAATGAGCAGTTCTTC CASSHLPGLADNEQFF
TRBJ1-1 13 TRBD1 TRBV10-2 once TGCGCCAGCGCGGGACAGGGGAACACTGAAGCTTTCTTT CASAGQGNTEAFF
TRBJ2-3 14 TRBD2 TRBV9 . TGTGCCAGCAGCACTAGCGGGAGAACAGATACGCAGTATTTT CASSTSGRTDTQYF
TRBJ1-5 17 . TRBV7-2 . TGTGCCAGCAGCCTCGCTTCAGGGTGGGGAAACAATCAGCCCCAGCATTTT CASSLASGWGNNQPQHF
TRBJ2-7 17 TRBD2 TRBV28 . TGTGCCAGCAGTTTACCCTATGGGGCCAGCGGGAGGGTCGAGCAGTACTTC CASSLPYGASGRVEQYF
TRBJ1-5 11 . TRBV6-1 . TGTGCCAGCAGTGAAAGCAATCCCCAGCATTTT CASSESNPQHF
TRBJ2-7 17 TRBD2 TRBV18 . TGTGCCAGCTCACCGGGCGATAGCGGGCTCACTTTCTACGAGCAGTACTTC CASSPGDSGLTFYEQYF
TRBJ1-1 13 . TRBV6-1 . TGTGCCAGCAACTACCCAGGGCGGCCTGAAGCTTTCTTT CASNYPGRPEAFF
TRBJ2-7 16 TRBD2 TRBV14 . TGTGCCAGCAGCCGCGGACTAGCGCGAAGCTCCTACGAGCAGTACTTC CASSRGLARSSYEQYF
TRBJ1-1 16 . TRBV2 . TGTGCCAGCAGTGGCCAAGATTGGACAGTGAACACTGAAGCTTTCTTT CASSGQDWTVNTEAFF
TRBJ2-2 15 . TRBV9 . TGTGCCAGCAGCGACGGGACTCTGAACACCGGGGAGCTGTTTTTT CASSDGTLNTGELFF
TRBJ2-1 14 . TRBV5-1 . TGCGCCAGCAGCCCCGGACTGTCTGGCGATGAGCAGTTCTTC CASSPGLSGDEQFF
TRBJ1-2 12 . TRBV29-1 once TGCAGCGTTGAGGGGGACTACGTCCTACGAGACTTC CSVEGDYVLRDF
TRBJ1-3 15 TRBD1 TRBV11-2 . TGTGCCAGCAGTGCACAGGGGGCCTCTGGAAACACCATATATTTT CASSAQGASGNTIYF
TRBJ2-7 18 TRBD1 TRBV19 . TGTGCCAGTAGTACCATGGTCAAGTCTCCGGGACAGGCCTACGAGCAGTACTTC CASSTMVKSPGQAYEQYF
TRBJ2-5 16 TRBD2 TRBV7-2 . TGTGCCAGCAGCTGGGGACTAGCGCCGAACCAAGAGACCCAGTACTTC CASSWGLAPNQETQYF
TRBJ2-3 15 . TRBV27 . TGTGCCAGCAGTTTATCATACGCGGTTGCAGATACGCAGTATTTT CASSLSYAVADTQYF
TRBJ1-5 15 TRBD1 TRBV6-1 . TGTGCCAGCAGCGAAGGAGTAGGGGGCCGCCAGCCCCAGCATTTT CASSEGVGGRQPQHF
TRBJ2-3 13 . TRBV30 . TGTGCCCTGACACCCCTCAGCACAGATACGCAGTATTTT CALTPLSTDTQYF
TRBJ2-3 16 TRBD2 TRBV11-2 few TGTGCCAGCAGCTTATATAGCGGGAGGGGTGAAGATACGCAGTATTTT CASSLYSGRGEDTQYF
TRBJ2-5 12 . TRBV5-1 few TGCGCCAGCAGCTTGACTAAAGAGACCCAGTACTTC CASSLTKETQYF
TRBJ2-7 14 . TRBV6-5 . TGTGCCAGCAGCCCCGAGAATTTAAGCTACGAGCAGTACTTC CASSPENLSYEQYF
TRBJ2-7 16 TRBD2 TRBV6-2/TRBV6-3 few TGTGCCAGCAGTTACCCAGCGGGGGGGTTGCCCTACGAGCAGTACTTC CASSYPAGGLPYEQYF